Detailed here is one T cell receptor (beta chain). Assay: immunoSEQ multiplex PCR; the TCRdb copy retains only in-frame clones and omits some. Found here are under 150,000 clones, around four fifths of them singletons; the top ten hold 25%. Germline V gene sequence: CDR1 KGHDR, CDR2 SFDVKD. The ends lost 0 bases at V and 3 bases at J; junction bases unmatched: 0. This CDR3 has 14 amino acids. The data are from a study of blood T cell repertoires in COVID-19. This sequence was found in a human donor in a cohort sampled during active COVID-19. The gene calls are TRBV24-1 and TRBJ1-2, with 7 bases that match TRBD1. Specimen: peripheral blood. The CDR3 DNA follows: TGTGCCACCAGTGATTTGGGACAGGACTATGGCTACACCTTC. It yields the protein CATSDLGQDYGYTF.